These 2 T cell receptor beta chains came from one sample sequenced in a study of post-analysis software for immune sequencing data. Notes on the study in general: Controls showed lower frequencies than patients for a few TRBV segments, and TRBV5-6, TRBV5-1 and TRBV20-1 were among these.

Their recognized antigens are unknown. TCR beta cDNA libraries included unique molecular identifiers. TCRdb re-derived calls from the PCR reads in MiXCR, one entry per CDR3 protein. The table records roughly 620,000 distinct CDR3 sequences, roughly 47% of them present only once. Sequencing used blood. Receptors were obtained from a girl aged 5 to 17 with multiple sclerosis.

The chain joins TRBV4-1 to TRBJ1-5, with D maybe TRBD1 (6 bases). The CDR3 has 13 amino acids. V shed 4 bases and J shed 6 bases, with 10 bases lying between them. From germline, CDR1 is MGHRA and CDR2 YSYEKL. Written as DNA, the CDR3 is TGCGCCAGCAGCCTTCGAGGGGGTCAGCCCCAGCATTTT. Amino acid sequence: CASSLRGGQPQHF.

This clonotype was detected only once. The CDR3 carries no conserved terminal phenylalanine or tryptophan, so it likely arises from a read error. V gene TRBV6-5 combines with J gene TRBJ2-7, with a tentative D call TRBD2 (5 bases). CDR1 is MNHEY and CDR2 is SVGAGI in the germline V gene. The germline V and J ends were trimmed by 6 bases and 0 bases, with 15 bases remaining between them. The CDR3 is 15 amino acids. CDR3 amino acids: CASSLDGSGSYEQYC. CDR3 DNA sequence: TGTGCCAGCAGCCTTGACGGAAGCGGCTCCTACGAGCAGTACTGC.